A selection of T cell receptor beta chains follows, all from one sample in a study of response to subunit inactivated influenza vaccine. TCRdb reanalysed the RT-PCR reads using MiXCR and keeps one entry per CDR3 protein. Of over 300,000 distinct CDR3 sequences listed, roughly 22% are singletons. The material was PBMCs from blood, obtained approximately 20 months after vaccination. Every receptor here comes from a man between 50 and 69 years old who received an inactivated influenza vaccine. Each CDR3 is given with its conserved first and last residue. A D gene is named only where the DNA matches it firmly. The size of a clone is reported for some rows only, either as once, few or many, or as a class for expanded clones.

v_call	clone_size	j_call	d_call	cdr3_nt	cdr3_aa
TRBV24-1	NA	TRBJ2-5	NA	TGTGCCACCAGTGATTCCACAGGTTTTGGGACCCAGTACTTC	CATSDSTGFGTQYF
TRBV4-3	NA	TRBJ2-1	NA	TGCGCCAGCAGCCAAGTCCATGGGTACAATGAGCAGTTCTTC	CASSQVHGYNEQFF
TRBV6-5	many	TRBJ1-5	NA	TGTGCCAGCAGTGGATTCAATCAGCCCCAGCATTTT	CASSGFNQPQHF
TRBV20-1	few	TRBJ1-2	TRBD1	TGCAGTGCCATGGCAGGGGGATACGGCTACACCTTC	CSAMAGGYGYTF
TRBV11-2	NA	TRBJ2-2	NA	TGTGCCAGCAGCTTAACAGGACACACCGGGGAGCTGTTTTTT	CASSLTGHTGELFF
TRBV4-3	NA	TRBJ2-1	TRBD1	TGCGCCAGCAGCCAAGAAACCGGGACAGGGGAGCAGTTCTTC	CASSQETGTGEQFF
TRBV10-3	many	TRBJ1-1	NA	TGTGCCATCAGTGGGTACTTGAACACTGAAGCTTTCTTT	CAISGYLNTEAFF
TRBV3-1	NA	TRBJ2-7	NA	TGTGCCAGCAGCCAAGTCGGAGTTAGCAGCGCGTTCTCCTACGAGCAGTACTTC	CASSQVGVSSAFSYEQYF
TRBV5-5	many	TRBJ1-5	NA	TGTGCCAGCAGCCTCCGTAGGCCCCAGCATTTT	CASSLRRPQHF
TRBV24-1	NA	TRBJ2-1	TRBD1	TGTGCCACCAGTGACTACGACAGGGGGTCCTACAATGAGCAGTTCTTC	CATSDYDRGSYNEQFF
TRBV4-1	many	TRBJ1-1	NA	TGCGCCAGCAGCCAACAACAGCTTATGAACACTGAAGCTTTCTTT	CASSQQQLMNTEAFF
TRBV29-1	NA	TRBJ2-6	TRBD1	TGCAGCGTTGAAGATCCAGGAAACAGGGGGTGGTCTGGGGCCAACGTCCTGACTTTC	CSVEDPGNRGWSGANVLTF
TRBV4-2	many	TRBJ1-1	TRBD1	TGTGCCAGCAGCCAAGGGACAGGGGGCTACATGAACACTGAAGCTTTCTTT	CASSQGTGGYMNTEAFF
TRBV6-1	NA	TRBJ1-2	NA	TGTGCCAGCACCTACCCGGTGGTAGGTAACTATGGCTACACCTTC	CASTYPVVGNYGYTF
TRBV7-8	NA	TRBJ2-3	NA	TGTGCCAGCAGCTCGGGACGACCCTCAGATACGCAGTATTTT	CASSSGRPSDTQYF
TRBV3-1	NA	TRBJ2-3	NA	TGTGCCAGCGGAACAGATACGCAGTATTTT	CASGTDTQYF
TRBV5-1	NA	TRBJ2-3	NA	TGCGCCAGCAGCCCGGACGTTGGCACAGATACGCAGTATTTT	CASSPDVGTDTQYF
TRBV12-3/TRBV12-4	many	TRBJ1-6	NA	TGTGCCAGCAGTTTGGGTCAGAAGTATTCACCCCTCCACTTT	CASSLGQKYSPLHF